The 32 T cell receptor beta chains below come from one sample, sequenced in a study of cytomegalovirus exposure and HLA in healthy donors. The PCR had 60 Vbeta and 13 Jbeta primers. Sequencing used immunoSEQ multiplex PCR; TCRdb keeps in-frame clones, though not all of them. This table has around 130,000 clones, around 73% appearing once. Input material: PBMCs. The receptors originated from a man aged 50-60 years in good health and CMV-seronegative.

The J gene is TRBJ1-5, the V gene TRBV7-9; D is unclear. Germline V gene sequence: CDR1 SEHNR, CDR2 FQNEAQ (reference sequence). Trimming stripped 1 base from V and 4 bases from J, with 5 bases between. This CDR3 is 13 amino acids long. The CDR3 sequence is CASSLDGNQPQHF. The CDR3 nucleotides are TGTGCCAGCAGCTTAGACGGGAATCAGCCCCAGCATTTT.

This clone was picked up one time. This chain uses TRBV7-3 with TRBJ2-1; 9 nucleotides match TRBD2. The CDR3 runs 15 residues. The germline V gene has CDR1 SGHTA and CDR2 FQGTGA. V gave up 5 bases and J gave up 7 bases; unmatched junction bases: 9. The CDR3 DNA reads TGTGCCAGCAGCCCGGGACTAGCAGGGATGAATGAGCAGTTCTTC. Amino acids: CASSPGLAGMNEQFF.

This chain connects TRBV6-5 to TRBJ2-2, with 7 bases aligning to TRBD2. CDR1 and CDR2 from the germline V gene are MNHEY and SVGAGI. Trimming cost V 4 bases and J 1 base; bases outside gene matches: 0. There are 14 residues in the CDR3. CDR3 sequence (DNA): TGTGCCAGCAGTTTAGCGGGGAACACCGGGGAGCTGTTTTTT. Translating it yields CASSLAGNTGELFF.

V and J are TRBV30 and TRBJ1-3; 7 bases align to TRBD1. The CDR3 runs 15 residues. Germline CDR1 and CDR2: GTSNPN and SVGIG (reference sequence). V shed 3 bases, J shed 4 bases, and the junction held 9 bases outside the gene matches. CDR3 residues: CAWRDPTGWGNTIYF. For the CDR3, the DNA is TGTGCCTGGAGGGATCCGACAGGGTGGGGAAACACCATATATTTT.

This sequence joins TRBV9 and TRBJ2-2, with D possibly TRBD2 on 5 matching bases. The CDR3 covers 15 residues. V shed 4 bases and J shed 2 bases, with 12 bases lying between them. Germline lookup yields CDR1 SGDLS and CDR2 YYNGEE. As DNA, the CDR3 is TGTGCCAGCAGCCCCCTAGCTGATAACACCGGGGAGCTGTTTTTT. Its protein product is CASSPLADNTGELFF.

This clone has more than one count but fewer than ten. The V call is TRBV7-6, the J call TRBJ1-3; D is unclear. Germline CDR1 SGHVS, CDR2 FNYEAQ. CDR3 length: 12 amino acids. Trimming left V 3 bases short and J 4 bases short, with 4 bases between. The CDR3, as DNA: TGTGCCAGCAGCTTCCCGGGAAACACCATATATTTT. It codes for CASSFPGNTIYF.

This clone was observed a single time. Written as DNA, the CDR3 is TGTGCCAGTACCCCCCTCCTAGGAGGGCCGGGTGAAAAACTGTTTTTT. This translates into CASTPLLGGPGEKLFF. V gene TRBV19 combines with J gene TRBJ1-4; D remains ambiguous. The germline gives CDR1 LNHDA, CDR2 SQIVND (reference sequence). There are 16 residues in the CDR3. V lost 7 bases, J lost 7 bases, and 22 bases lay in between.

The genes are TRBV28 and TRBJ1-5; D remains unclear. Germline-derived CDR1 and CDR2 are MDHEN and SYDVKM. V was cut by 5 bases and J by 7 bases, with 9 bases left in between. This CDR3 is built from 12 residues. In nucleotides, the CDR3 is TGTGCCAGCAGTGTAGATGTCCAGCCCCAGCATTTT. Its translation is CASSVDVQPQHF.

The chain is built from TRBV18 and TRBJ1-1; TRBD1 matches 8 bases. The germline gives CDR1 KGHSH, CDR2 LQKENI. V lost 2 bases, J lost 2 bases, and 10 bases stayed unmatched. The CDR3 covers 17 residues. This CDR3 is CASSPRKAGTGNTEAFF. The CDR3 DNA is TGTGCCAGCTCACCAAGAAAGGCCGGGACAGGTAACACTGAAGCTTTCTTT. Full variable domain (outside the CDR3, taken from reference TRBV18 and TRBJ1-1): NAGVMQNPRHLVRRRGQEARLRCSPMKGHSHVYWYRQLPEEGLKFMVYLQKENIIDESGMPKERFSAEFPKEGPSILRIQQVVRGDSAAYFCASSPRKAGTGNTEAFFGQGTRLTVV.

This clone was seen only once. In DNA, the CDR3 is TGTGCCAGCACCCTCTCCACTGAAGCTTTCTTT. As protein: CASTLSTEAFF. The chain couples TRBV28 to TRBJ1-1; no clear D gene. Between the trimmed V and J ends, which lost 7 bases and 4 bases, there was a span of 7 bases. In germline, CDR1 is MDHEN, CDR2 SYDVKM. CDR3 size: 11 residues.

CDR3 amino acids: CASIAPLAGGRADTQYF. The CDR3 DNA is TGTGCCAGCATCGCTCCACTAGCGGGGGGGAGGGCAGATACGCAGTATTTT. The chain joins TRBV21-1 to TRBJ2-3; TRBD2 was called by the table and not checked on the DNA. TRBV21-1 is termed a pseudogene. The CDR3 sequence is 17 residues long.

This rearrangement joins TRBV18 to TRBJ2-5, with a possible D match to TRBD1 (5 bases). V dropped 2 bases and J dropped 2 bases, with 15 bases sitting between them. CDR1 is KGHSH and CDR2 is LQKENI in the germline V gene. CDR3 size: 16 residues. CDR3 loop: CASSPGADRIQETQYF. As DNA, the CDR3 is TGTGCCAGCTCACCAGGGGCGGACCGAATACAAGAGACCCAGTACTTC.

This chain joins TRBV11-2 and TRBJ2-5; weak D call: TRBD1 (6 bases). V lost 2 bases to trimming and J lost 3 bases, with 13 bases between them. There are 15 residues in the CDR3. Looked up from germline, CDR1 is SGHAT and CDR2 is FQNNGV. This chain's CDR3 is CASSLYYRVEETQYF. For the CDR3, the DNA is TGTGCCAGCAGCTTATACTACAGGGTTGAAGAGACCCAGTACTTC.

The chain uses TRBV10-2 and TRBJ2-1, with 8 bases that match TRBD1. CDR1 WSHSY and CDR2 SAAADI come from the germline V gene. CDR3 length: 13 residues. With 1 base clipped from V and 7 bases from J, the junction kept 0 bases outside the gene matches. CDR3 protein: CASSEYRGNEQFF. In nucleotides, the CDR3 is TGCGCCAGCAGTGAGTACAGGGGGAATGAGCAGTTCTTC.

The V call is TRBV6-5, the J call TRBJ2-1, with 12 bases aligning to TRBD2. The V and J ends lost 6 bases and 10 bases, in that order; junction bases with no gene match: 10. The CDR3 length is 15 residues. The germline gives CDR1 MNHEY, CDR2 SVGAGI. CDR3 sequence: CASRSGTSGSREQFF. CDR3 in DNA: TGTGCCAGCAGGTCCGGGACTAGCGGGTCGCGGGAGCAGTTCTTC.

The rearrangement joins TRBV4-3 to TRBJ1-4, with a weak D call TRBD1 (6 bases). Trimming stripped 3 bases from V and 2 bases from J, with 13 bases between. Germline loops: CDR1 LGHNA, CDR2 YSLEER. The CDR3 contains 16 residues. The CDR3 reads CASSHPPGATNEKLFF. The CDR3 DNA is TGCGCCAGCAGCCATCCTCCAGGGGCCACTAATGAAAAACTGTTTTTT.

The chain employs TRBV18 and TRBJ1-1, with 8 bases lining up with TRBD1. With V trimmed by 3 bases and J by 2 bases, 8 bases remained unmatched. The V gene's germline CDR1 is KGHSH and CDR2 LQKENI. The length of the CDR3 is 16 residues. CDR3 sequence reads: CASSPPGTGANTEAFF. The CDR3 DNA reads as TGTGCCAGCTCACCGCCCGGGACAGGAGCTAACACTGAAGCTTTCTTT.

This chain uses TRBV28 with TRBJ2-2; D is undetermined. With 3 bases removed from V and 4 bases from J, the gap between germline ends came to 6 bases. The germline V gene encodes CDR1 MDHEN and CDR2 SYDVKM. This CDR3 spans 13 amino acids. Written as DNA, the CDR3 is TGTGCCAGCAGTTTTAGAGTCACCGGGGAGCTGTTTTTT. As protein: CASSFRVTGELFF.

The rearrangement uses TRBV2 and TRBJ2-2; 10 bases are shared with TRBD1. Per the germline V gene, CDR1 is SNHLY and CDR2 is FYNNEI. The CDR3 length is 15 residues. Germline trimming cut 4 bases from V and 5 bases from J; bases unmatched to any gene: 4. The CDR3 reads CASSGDRGNTGELFF. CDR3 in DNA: TGTGCCAGCAGTGGGGACAGGGGAAATACCGGGGAGCTGTTTTTT.

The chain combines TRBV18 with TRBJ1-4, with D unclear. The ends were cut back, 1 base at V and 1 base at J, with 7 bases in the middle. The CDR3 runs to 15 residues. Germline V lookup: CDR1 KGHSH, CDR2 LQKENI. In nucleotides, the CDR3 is TGTGCCAGCTCACCACTTGCAGGAACTAATGAAAAACTGTTTTTT. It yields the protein CASSPLAGTNEKLFF.

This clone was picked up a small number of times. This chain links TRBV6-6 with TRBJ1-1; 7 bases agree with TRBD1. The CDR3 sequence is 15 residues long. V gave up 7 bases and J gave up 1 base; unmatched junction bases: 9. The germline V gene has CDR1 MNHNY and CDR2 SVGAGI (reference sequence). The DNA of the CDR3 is TGTGCCAGCATACCCGACACAGGGGAGAACACTGAAGCTTTCTTT. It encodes CASIPDTGENTEAFF.

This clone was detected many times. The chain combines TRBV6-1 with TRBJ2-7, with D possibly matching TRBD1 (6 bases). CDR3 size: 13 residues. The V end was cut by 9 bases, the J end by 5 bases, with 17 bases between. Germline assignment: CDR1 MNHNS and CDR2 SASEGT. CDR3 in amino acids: CASWAQGVHEQYF. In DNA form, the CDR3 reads TGTGCCAGTTGGGCACAGGGAGTCCACGAGCAGTACTTC.

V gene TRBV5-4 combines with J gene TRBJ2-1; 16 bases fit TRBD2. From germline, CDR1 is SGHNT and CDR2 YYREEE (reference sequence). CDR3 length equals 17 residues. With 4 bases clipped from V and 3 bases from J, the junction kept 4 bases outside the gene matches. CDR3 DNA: TGTGCCAGCAGCCCAGGGACTAGCGGGAGGGTCTACAATGAGCAGTTCTTC. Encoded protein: CASSPGTSGRVYNEQFF.

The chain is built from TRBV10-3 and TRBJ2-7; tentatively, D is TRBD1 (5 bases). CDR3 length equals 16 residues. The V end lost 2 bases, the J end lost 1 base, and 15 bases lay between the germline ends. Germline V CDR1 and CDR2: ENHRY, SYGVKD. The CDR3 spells CAISETPRQSSYEQYF. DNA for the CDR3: TGTGCCATCAGTGAGACCCCGAGACAGAGTTCCTACGAGCAGTACTTC.

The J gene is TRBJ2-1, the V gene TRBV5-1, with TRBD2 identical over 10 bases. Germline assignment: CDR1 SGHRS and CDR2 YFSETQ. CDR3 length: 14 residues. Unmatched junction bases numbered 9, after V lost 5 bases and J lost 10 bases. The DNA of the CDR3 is TGCGCCAGCAGGAGGGCTAGCGGGAGCGCGGAGCAGTTCTTC. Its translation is CASRRASGSAEQFF.

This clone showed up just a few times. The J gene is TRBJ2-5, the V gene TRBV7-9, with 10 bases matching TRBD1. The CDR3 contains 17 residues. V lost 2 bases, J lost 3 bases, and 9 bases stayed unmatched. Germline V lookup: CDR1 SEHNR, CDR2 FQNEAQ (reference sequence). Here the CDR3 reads CASSLRDRGLAKETQYF. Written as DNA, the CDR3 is TGTGCCAGCAGCTTACGGGACAGGGGTTTAGCCAAAGAGACCCAGTACTTC.

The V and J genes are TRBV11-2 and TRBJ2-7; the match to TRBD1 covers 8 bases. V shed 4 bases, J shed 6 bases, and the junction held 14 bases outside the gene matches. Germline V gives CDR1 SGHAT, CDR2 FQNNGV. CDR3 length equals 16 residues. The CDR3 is CASSSRTGLASGEQYF. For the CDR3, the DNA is TGTGCCAGCAGCTCCCGGACAGGGCTCGCCTCCGGCGAGCAGTACTTC. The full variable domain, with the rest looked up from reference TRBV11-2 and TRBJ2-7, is EAGVAQSPRYKIIEKRQSVAFWCNPISGHATLYWYQQILGQGPKLLIQFQNNGVVDDSQLPKDRFSAERLKGVDSTLKIQPAKLEDSAVYLCASSSRTGLASGEQYFGPGTRLTVT.

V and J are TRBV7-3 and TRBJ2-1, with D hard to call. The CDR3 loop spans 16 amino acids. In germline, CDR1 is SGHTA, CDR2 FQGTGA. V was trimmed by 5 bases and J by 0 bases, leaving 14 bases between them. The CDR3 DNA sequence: TGTGCCAGCAGCCCTTCAGGCTCCGGCTCCTACAATGAGCAGTTCTTC. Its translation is CASSPSGSGSYNEQFF.

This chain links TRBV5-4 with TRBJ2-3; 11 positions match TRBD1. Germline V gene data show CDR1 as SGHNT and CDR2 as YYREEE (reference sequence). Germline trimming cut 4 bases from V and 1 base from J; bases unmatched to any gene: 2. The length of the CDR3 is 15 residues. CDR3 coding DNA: TGTGCCAGCAGCGGGGGACAGGGGGGCACAGATACGCAGTATTTT. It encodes CASSGGQGGTDTQYF.

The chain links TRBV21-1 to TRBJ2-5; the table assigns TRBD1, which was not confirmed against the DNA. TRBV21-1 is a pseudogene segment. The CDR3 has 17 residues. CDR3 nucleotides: TGTGCCAGCAGCAAAGAAAGGGGCGGCAGTTTAGAAGAGACCCAGTACTTC. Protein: CASSKERGGSLEETQYF.

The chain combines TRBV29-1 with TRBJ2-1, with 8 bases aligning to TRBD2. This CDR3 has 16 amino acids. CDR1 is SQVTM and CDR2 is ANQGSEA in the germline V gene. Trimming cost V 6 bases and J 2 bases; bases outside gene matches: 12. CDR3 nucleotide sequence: TGCAGCGTGGCCGAAGGGGCGGGAGGTACCTACAATGAGCAGTTCTTC. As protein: CSVAEGAGGTYNEQFF.

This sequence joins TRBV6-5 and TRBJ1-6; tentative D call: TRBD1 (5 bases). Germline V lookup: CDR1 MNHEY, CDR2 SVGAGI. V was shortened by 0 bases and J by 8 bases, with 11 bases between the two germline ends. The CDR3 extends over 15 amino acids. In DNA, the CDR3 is TGTGCCAGCAGTTACTCGAGGTTAGGGGATTCACCCCTCCACTTT. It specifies CASSYSRLGDSPLHF.